The next 32 T cell receptor beta chains were all read from a single sample in a study of cytomegalovirus exposure and HLA in healthy donors (dated by TCRdb to between 2016 and 2019). Library construction relied on the immunoSEQ multiplex PCR assay. The multiplex PCR relied on a mix of 60 forward primers for TCR Vbeta segments and 13 reverse primers for TCR Jbeta segments. Entries here come from immuneACCESS through TCRdb and include only in-frame sequences with V and J called. Some clones fail to appear in such tables; in the studies checked, an unresolved V gene covers under half of the shortfall, and the cause of the remainder is unknown. The sample yields some 110,000 clones; around 77% were counted once. The top ten constitute 7.5% to 10% of the sample. Sequences were obtained from PBMCs. All receptors come from a woman in her thirties or forties in good health and CMV-seropositive.

J is TRBJ2-3 and V is TRBV6-6; 10 nucleotides match TRBD2. This CDR3 spans 16 amino acids. Germline assignment: CDR1 MNHNY and CDR2 SVGAGI (reference sequence). After removal of 0 bases from V and 6 bases from J, the junction contained 6 bases not matched to a gene. CDR3 sequence reads: CASSYSKAGGYDTQYF. CDR3 coding DNA: TGTGCCAGCAGTTACTCGAAAGCGGGAGGGTATGATACGCAGTATTTT.

The chain links TRBV28 to TRBJ1-1; D not certain. V lost 4 bases to trimming and J lost 10 bases, with 13 bases between them. The CDR3 is made up of 12 amino acids. Germline CDR1 is MDHEN and CDR2 is SYDVKM. The DNA for the CDR3 is TGTGCCAGCAGTTCTTTAGAGTTCGTAGCTTTCTTT. Translation gives CASSSLEFVAFF.

The chain recombines TRBV27 with TRBJ1-5, with D maybe TRBD1 (5 bases). Between the trimmed V and J ends, which lost 5 bases and 2 bases, there was a span of 7 bases. Germline loops: CDR1 MNHEY, CDR2 SMNVEV (reference sequence). CDR3 length: 13 residues. This CDR3 is CASSRGGNQPQHF. The CDR3 nucleotides are TGTGCCAGCAGTCGGGGGGGCAATCAGCCCCAGCATTTT.

There are a few counts of this clone. It differs at one base from a far larger clone, so likely a read error. The chain employs TRBV28 and TRBJ2-3; D gene ambiguous. With 6 bases removed from V and 5 bases from J, the gap between germline ends came to 12 bases. This CDR3 has 13 amino acids. The germline CDR1 and CDR2 sequences are MDHEN and SYDVKM. CDR3 DNA sequence: TGTGCCAGCAGGTTCGTCTACCTAGATACGCAGTATTTT. As protein: CASRFVYLDTQYF.

The chain uses TRBV10-3 and TRBJ2-5, with TRBD2 matching 8 bases. V lost 6 bases, J lost 5 bases, and 5 bases stayed unmatched. The CDR3 consists of 13 residues. Per the germline V gene, CDR1 is ENHRY and CDR2 is SYGVKD. CDR3 bases: TGTGCCATCAGGAGCGGGAGTACTGAGACCCAGTACTTC. Translation: CAIRSGSTETQYF.

The rearrangement links TRBV7-9 to TRBJ2-3, with D maybe TRBD2 (5 bases). V lost 5 bases to trimming and J lost 1 base, with 16 bases between them. The CDR3 has 16 amino acids. Germline CDR1 is SEHNR and CDR2 is FQNEAQ (reference sequence). CDR3: CASSASFSRGTDTQYF. CDR3 in DNA: TGTGCCAGCAGCGCCAGCTTTTCGCGGGGCACAGATACGCAGTATTTT.

This clone has a single count. The V call is TRBV9, the J call TRBJ2-2; no firm D call. The length of the CDR3 is 16 residues. From germline, CDR1 is SGDLS and CDR2 YYNGEE. The V and J ends lost 4 bases and 6 bases respectively, with 19 bases between them. The CDR3 is CASSPRPPDSSGELFF. The CDR3 DNA reads as TGTGCCAGCAGCCCTAGACCTCCCGACTCGTCCGGGGAGCTGTTTTTT.

A note on this clone: One end of the junction does not line up with germline, which may come from a read error. The rearrangement uses TRBV7-9 and TRBJ2-1; the match to TRBD1 covers 10 bases. The CDR3 extends over 15 amino acids. Germline values: CDR1 SEHNR, CDR2 FQNEAQ (reference sequence). CDR3 loop: CSSSPRDRGYNEQFF. The CDR3 nucleotides read TGTTCCAGCAGCCCCCGGGACAGGGGCTACAATGAGCAGTTCTTC.

The chain couples TRBV5-6 to TRBJ2-7, with 10 bases matching TRBD2. Per the germline V gene, CDR1 is SGHDT and CDR2 is YYEEEE. The CDR3 runs to 14 residues. V dropped 3 bases and J dropped 7; count of bases not matched to a gene: 7. CDR3: CASSYLAGVPEQYF. DNA for the CDR3: TGTGCCAGCAGCTACCTAGCGGGAGTACCTGAGCAGTACTTC.

V and J are TRBV6-6 and TRBJ1-5; D may be TRBD1 (6 bases). There are 14 residues in the CDR3. Germline V gene lookup returns CDR1 MNHNY and CDR2 SVGAGI (reference sequence). V gave up 4 bases and J gave up 7 bases, with 14 bases separating them. CDR3 nucleotides: TGTGCCAGCAGTTTCTCAGGGGAGGGCCAGCCCCAGCATTTT. The encoded protein is CASSFSGEGQPQHF.

This rearrangement joins TRBV4-1 to TRBJ2-2; TRBD2 aligns across 11 bases. Germline CDR1 is MGHRA and CDR2 is YSYEKL. J gave up 13 bases and V 3 bases, and 13 bases lay outside the gene matches. CDR3 length: 16 amino acids. This CDR3 reads CASSQGLTSGILGLFF. DNA for the CDR3: TGCGCCAGCAGCCAGGGATTGACTAGCGGGATCCTCGGGCTGTTTTTT.

This sequence joins TRBV5-1 and TRBJ1-2; D is perhaps TRBD1 (6 bases). Germline V lookup: CDR1 SGHRS, CDR2 YFSETQ. V lost 4 bases and J lost 4, with 17 bases in between. The CDR3 contains 15 residues. The CDR3: CASSPRTDAVYGYTF. The CDR3 DNA reads TGCGCCAGCAGCCCCAGGACAGACGCGGTCTATGGCTACACCTTC.

This clone has only a few counts. V and J are TRBV10-1 and TRBJ2-1, with 10 bases fitting TRBD1. V trimming: 5 bases; J trimming: 5 bases; junction bases outside the gene matches: 9. Germline loops: CDR1 WNHNN, CDR2 SYGVQD (reference sequence). This CDR3 contains 16 residues. The CDR3 reads CASSRPGTGVDNEQFF. CDR3 sequence (DNA): TGCGCCAGCAGTAGACCCGGGACAGGGGTCGACAATGAGCAGTTCTTC.

The V gene is TRBV5-6, the J gene TRBJ1-2; 9 nucleotides agree with TRBD1. V shed 6 bases and J 0 bases; nucleotides not matched to a gene: 9. Looked up from germline, CDR1 is SGHDT and CDR2 is YYEEEE. The CDR3 has 16 residues. CDR3 region: CASNLGQGRANYGYTF. The CDR3 DNA follows: TGTGCCAGCAACCTTGGACAGGGGCGAGCTAACTATGGCTACACCTTC.

The rearrangement uses TRBV6-1 and TRBJ1-2; D is unclear. Germline lookup yields CDR1 MNHNS and CDR2 SASEGT. Deletions cut 1 base from V and 3 bases from J, with 9 bases between. This CDR3 is built from 14 residues. The CDR3 protein is CASSEGGGYYGYTF. Here the CDR3 DNA reads TGTGCCAGCAGTGAAGGCGGAGGTTACTATGGCTACACCTTC.

This clone has just one count. This chain uses TRBV27 with TRBJ2-7; the match to TRBD2 covers 10 bases. Losses at the gene ends were 4 bases for V and 6 bases for J; bases not matched to a gene: 12. Germline CDR1 and CDR2: MNHEY and SMNVEV (reference sequence). The CDR3 has 16 residues. The CDR3 DNA follows: TGTGCCAGCAGTTCCCTATATAGCGGGAGGACCCCCGAGCAGTACTTC. Translation gives CASSSLYSGRTPEQYF.

This chain connects TRBV16 to TRBJ1-2, with a weak D call TRBD1 (6 bases). Trimming took off 5 bases at V and 8 bases at J, with 18 bases between the two ends. Germline V gene sequence: CDR1 KGHSY, CDR2 FQNENV. The CDR3 loop spans 14 amino acids. The CDR3 DNA reads as TGTGCCAGCAGCGTGGACAGACACCCGGGGGGCTACACCTTC. It translates to CASSVDRHPGGYTF.

Only a few counts were recorded for this clone. The gene calls are TRBV18 and TRBJ2-7; TRBD1 aligns across 7 bases. The CDR3 spans 14 residues. The V gene end was trimmed by 4 bases and the J gene end by 4 bases; junction bases not matched to a gene: 7. Germline V gene data show CDR1 as KGHSH and CDR2 as LQKENI. DNA for the CDR3: TGTGCCAGCTCACAAAGACAGGGACAGTACGAGCAGTACTTC. This encodes CASSQRQGQYEQYF.

The chain recombines TRBV27 with TRBJ2-7; possibly TRBD2 for D (5 bases). CDR1 and CDR2 from the germline V gene are MNHEY and SMNVEV (reference sequence). The CDR3 extends over 15 amino acids. With 0 bases removed from V and 4 bases from J, the gap between germline ends came to 13 bases. The CDR3, as DNA: TGTGCCAGCAGTTTATCTCGGGGTGACGGTTACGAGCAGTACTTC. Its translation is CASSLSRGDGYEQYF.

The chain couples TRBV5-4 to TRBJ2-1; D call uncertain. This CDR3 comprises 15 residues. Trimming took 4 bases from V and 0 from J, leaving 11 bases between them. Looked up from germline, CDR1 is SGHNT and CDR2 is YYREEE (reference sequence). CDR3 in DNA: TGTGCCAGCAGCACCGACACCTACTCCTACAATGAGCAGTTCTTC. Translation: CASSTDTYSYNEQFF. Full variable domain (outside the CDR3, taken from reference TRBV5-4 and TRBJ2-1): ETGVTQSPTHLIKTRGQQVTLRCSSQSGHNTVSWYQQALGQGPQFIFQYYREEENGRGNFPPRFSGLQFPNYSSELNVNALELDDSALYLCASSTDTYSYNEQFFGPGTRLTVL.

The rearrangement uses TRBV10-3 and TRBJ1-2; TRBD1 matches at 8 bases. This CDR3 spans 15 amino acids. Germline V gene data show CDR1 as ENHRY and CDR2 as SYGVKD. The J segment lost 5 bases and the V segment lost 5 bases, leaving 10 bases of the junction unmatched. CDR3 region: CAISTKQGAWYGYTF. The CDR3 DNA reads as TGTGCCATCAGTACGAAGCAGGGGGCATGGTATGGCTACACCTTC.

This chain joins TRBV19 and TRBJ1-5; D remains ambiguous. CDR1 and CDR2 (germline): LNHDA, SQIVND (reference sequence). This CDR3 contains 14 residues. The V and J ends lost 1 base and 8 bases respectively, with 12 bases between them. CDR3 residues: CASSIVGGQEPQHF. The DNA of the CDR3 is TGTGCCAGTAGTATAGTAGGTGGGCAGGAGCCCCAGCATTTT.

This chain joins TRBV10-3 and TRBJ2-1; 7 bases map to TRBD1. V trimming: 3 bases; J trimming: 0 bases; junction bases outside the gene matches: 5. The germline V gene encodes CDR1 ENHRY and CDR2 SYGVKD. This CDR3 comprises 16 residues. The CDR3 is CAISDWTGGSYNEQFF. The DNA of the CDR3 is TGTGCCATCAGTGATTGGACAGGAGGCTCCTACAATGAGCAGTTCTTC.

The rearrangement joins TRBV28 to TRBJ1-6; perhaps TRBD1 as D (6 bases). The germline V and J ends were trimmed by 6 bases and 7 bases, with 16 bases remaining between them. Germline CDR1 reads MDHEN; CDR2 reads SYDVKM. This CDR3 is 15 amino acids long. CDR3 sequence: CASSTDSFPNSPLHF. The CDR3 nucleotides are TGTGCCAGCAGCACGGACAGTTTTCCCAATTCACCCCTCCACTTT.

This sequence joins TRBV5-1 and TRBJ1-1; no firm D call. Germline V CDR1 and CDR2: SGHRS, YFSETQ. The CDR3 spans 15 residues. The V end was cut by 2 bases, the J end by 1 base, with 12 bases between. The CDR3 loop reads CASSFSEAANTEAFF. The CDR3 coding sequence is TGCGCCAGCAGCTTTTCAGAGGCGGCGAACACTGAAGCTTTCTTT.

This clone has just a few counts. The genes are TRBV7-2 and TRBJ2-5, with 7 bases identical to TRBD2. The CDR3 is 14 amino acids. Germline V gene lookup returns CDR1 SGHTA and CDR2 FQGNSA. V shed 5 bases, J shed 4 bases, and the junction held 7 bases outside the gene matches. The CDR3 DNA sequence: TGTGCCAGCAGCGCCGGACTAGTCCCAGAGACCCAGTACTTC. Translation gives CASSAGLVPETQYF.

The CDR3 is CASSLNGGAGHTDTQYF. In nucleotides, the CDR3 is TGTGCCAGCAGCTTAAATGGAGGAGCGGGACACACAGATACGCAGTATTTT. The gene calls are TRBV7-6 and TRBJ2-3, with D perhaps TRBD2 (7 bases). Germline loops: CDR1 SGHVS, CDR2 FNYEAQ. This CDR3 has 17 amino acids. With 2 bases removed from V and 2 bases from J, the gap between germline ends came to 17 bases.

The rearrangement joins TRBV14 to TRBJ2-1, with D tentatively TRBD2 (6 bases). The CDR3 extends over 15 amino acids. Germline CDR1 is SGHDN and CDR2 is FVKESK. V lost 5 bases and J 1 base, leaving 12 bases between the germline ends. CDR3 region: CASSTGTPSYNEQFF. In DNA form, the CDR3 reads TGTGCCAGCAGCACCGGGACTCCATCCTACAATGAGCAGTTCTTC. Full variable domain (outside the CDR3, taken from reference TRBV14 and TRBJ2-1): EAGVTQFPSHSVIEKGQTVTLRCDPISGHDNLYWYRRVMGKEIKFLLHFVKESKQDESGMPNNRFLAERTGGTYSTLKVQPAELEDSGVYFCASSTGTPSYNEQFFGPGTRLTVL.

V and J are TRBV5-1 and TRBJ1-1; weak D call: TRBD1 (5 bases). Deletions cut 5 bases from V and 1 base from J, with 9 bases between. This CDR3 contains 13 residues. CDR1 is SGHRS, CDR2 YFSETQ, per germline. CDR3: CASRTGQNTEAFF. The CDR3 DNA sequence: TGCGCCAGCAGAACCGGACAGAACACTGAAGCTTTCTTT. Supplemented by reference TRBV5-1 and TRBJ1-1, the full variable domain reads KAGVTQTPRYLIKTRGQQVTLSCSPISGHRSVSWYQQTPGQGLQFLFEYFSETQRNKGNFPGRFSGRQFSNSRSEMNVSTLELGDSALYLCASRTGQNTEAFFGQGTRLTVV.

The chain combines TRBV28 with TRBJ2-1, with D hard to call. The V end was cut by 2 bases, the J end by 6 bases, with 23 bases between. Germline V lookup: CDR1 MDHEN, CDR2 SYDVKM. The length of the CDR3 is 18 residues. Here the CDR3 reads CASSLGYFDLVQLNEQFF. CDR3 DNA sequence: TGTGCCAGCAGTTTAGGTTATTTTGATCTAGTACAACTCAATGAGCAGTTCTTC.

The chain employs TRBV7-3 and TRBJ2-1; TRBD2 aligns across 11 bases. This CDR3 is 15 amino acids long. The junction had 2 bases not matched to a gene; V was cut back by 5 bases and J by 2 bases. Per germline, CDR1 SGHTA and CDR2 FQGTGA. For the CDR3, the DNA is TGTGCCAGCAGCCTGACTAGCGGGGCCTACAATGAGCAGTTCTTC. The encoded protein is CASSLTSGAYNEQFF. Looking up the rest from reference TRBV7-3 and TRBJ2-1 gives the full variable domain: GAGVSQTPSNKVTEKGKYVELRCDPISGHTALYWYRQSLGQGPEFLIYFQGTGAADDSGLPNDRFFAVRPEGSVSTLKIQRTERGDSAVYLCASSLTSGAYNEQFFGPGTRLTVL.

V gene TRBV11-1 combines with J gene TRBJ2-3, with 8 bases fitting TRBD2. Germline loops: CDR1 SGHAT, CDR2 FQDESV (reference sequence). After removal of 2 bases from V and 1 base from J, the junction contained 8 bases not matched to a gene. The CDR3 extends over 17 amino acids. The CDR3 reads CASSLQGAGGRTDTQYF. The CDR3 DNA reads TGTGCCAGCAGCTTACAAGGGGCGGGGGGACGCACAGATACGCAGTATTTT.